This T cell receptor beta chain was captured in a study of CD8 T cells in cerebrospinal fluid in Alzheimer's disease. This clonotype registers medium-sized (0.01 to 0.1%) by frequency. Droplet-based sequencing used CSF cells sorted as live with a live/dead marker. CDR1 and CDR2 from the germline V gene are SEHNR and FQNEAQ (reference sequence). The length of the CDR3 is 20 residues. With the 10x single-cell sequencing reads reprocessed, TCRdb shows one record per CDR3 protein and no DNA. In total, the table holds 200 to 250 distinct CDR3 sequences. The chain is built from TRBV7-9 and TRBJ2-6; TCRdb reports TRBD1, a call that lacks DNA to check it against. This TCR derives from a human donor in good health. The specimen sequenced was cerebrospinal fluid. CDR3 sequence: CASSARRGAIQDSGANVLTF.